This T cell receptor (beta chain) was sequenced in a study of siplizumab effects on memory and regulatory T cells (dated by TCRdb to about 2019). Context from the whole study: The effect of the anti-CD2 antibody siplizumab on alloreactive T-cell subsets was examined in allogeneic mixed lymphocyte reactions constructed from human PBMCs. Study-wide conclusions, independent of this receptor: Siplizumab significantly reduced the cumulative frequency of alloreactive sequences traceable to unstimulated CD4+ memory T cells. Unstimulated naive T cells appeared to be more diverse than memory T cells, and naive cells seemed to make a substantial contribution to the alloresponse. Sequences below about 10^-5 frequency were poorly captured, so only a minor fraction of alloreactive clones could be mapped to unstimulated subsets. In reactions with siplizumab, an average of about 62% of mappable alloreactive CD4+ clones were Treg-derived, compared with roughly 26% in control reactions. A naive or memory phenotype could not be assigned to roughly 75-97% of proliferating CD4+ or CD8+ clones. Whether proliferating Tregs from siplizumab cultures actually had suppressive function was not functionally confirmed.

Library construction relied on the immunoSEQ multiplex PCR assay. Around 10^5 TCR templates per sample were assayed by the deep sequencing platform. Genomic DNA extracted from sorted T cells was the material used for TCRbeta CDR3 sequencing. The published analysis was carried out like this. The R programming language was used for the clonal analysis of the TCRbeta CDR3 data. Comparing unstimulated samples against CFSE-low samples taken after the reaction was how alloreactive CD4+ and CD8+ clones were defined. Regulatory or non-regulatory origin of alloreactive CD4+ clones was assigned by matching sequences to the sorted unstimulated Treg and non-Treg repertoires. TCRdb obtained this table from immuneACCESS and retained in-frame rearrangements with V and J assigned. These tables miss some clones; where compared with another copy, unresolved V genes account for less than half of the shortfall, and the remainder is unexplained. V and J calls and clone size are copied from that table; D and trimming were computed from the DNA. The sample table contains 80,000 to 130,000 clones; only one count was recorded for about 92% of them. The ten largest make up 0.65% to 0.8% of the sample.

In the case of this clone: Its antigen is still unknown. Per-nucleotide qualities are absent, and no much larger clonotype sits a single base away.

Cut back by 5 bases and 5 bases, the V and J ends lie 6 bases apart. CDR1 and CDR2, looked up from the germline V gene, are MDHEN and SYDVKM. The CDR3 holds 11 amino acids from the cysteine to the phenylalanine. The kept DNA is CDR3 alone, 33 bases in frame from the first base. Sorted unstimulated T cells, along with proliferating T cells recovered from mixed lymphocyte reactions, underwent TCRbeta CDR3 sequencing. Fresh whole blood from around eleven HLA-typed healthy donors served as the source for isolating PBMCs. Unstimulated CD4+ regulatory T cells were FACS-sorted to map the origin of alloreactive clones.

The sequencing input was Tregs sorted from blood. The chain is encoded by TRBV28 joined to TRBJ1-2; the D gene is perhaps TRBD1, on 6 matching bases. This clonotype was sampled from a human donor in good health. Read as DNA, the sequence is TGTGCCAGCAGTGGGACATATGGCTACACCTTC. This translates into CASSGTYGYTF.